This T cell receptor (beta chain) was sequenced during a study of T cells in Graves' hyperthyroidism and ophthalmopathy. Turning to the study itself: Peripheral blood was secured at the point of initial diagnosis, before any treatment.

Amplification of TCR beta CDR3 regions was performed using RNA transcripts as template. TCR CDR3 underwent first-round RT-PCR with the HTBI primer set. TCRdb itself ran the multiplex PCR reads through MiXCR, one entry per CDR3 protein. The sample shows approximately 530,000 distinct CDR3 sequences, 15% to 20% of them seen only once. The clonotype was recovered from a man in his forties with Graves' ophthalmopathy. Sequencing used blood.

DNA of the CDR3: TGTGCCATCAGTTCGACAGTTTCGACCTTGAACACTGAAGCTTTCTTT. It translates to CAISSTVSTLNTEAFF. The genes are TRBV10-3 and TRBJ1-1; tentative D call: TRBD1 (5 bases). The V end lost 5 bases, the J end lost 0 bases, and 16 bases lay between the germline ends. The CDR3 totals 16 residues. Germline V gene sequence: CDR1 ENHRY, CDR2 SYGVKD.